The 30 T cell receptor beta chains below were found in one sample sequenced in a study of blood T cell repertoires in COVID-19 (TCRdb year 2020). Libraries were constructed by the immunoSEQ multiplex PCR assay. Here the immuneACCESS table is served through TCRdb, limited to in-frame sequences with V and J called. Missing clones are a known gap in these copies; in checked studies unresolved V genes cover under half, and the rest lacks a known reason. This sample lists some 100,000 clones; about 81% were detected once. Around 15% of the sample lies in the top ten. The source material was peripheral blood. The receptors stem from a woman aged 60-75 years with acute or convalescent COVID-19.

The chain carries TRBV9 and TRBJ2-5, with 7 bases that match TRBD1. There are 14 residues in the CDR3. The junction had 7 bases not matched to a gene; V was cut back by 3 bases and J by 5 bases. Per the germline V gene, CDR1 is SGDLS and CDR2 is YYNGEE. The DNA for the CDR3 is TGTGCCAGCAGCGAGACAGGGATCCGGGAGACCCAGTACTTC. It translates to CASSETGIRETQYF.

The rearrangement links TRBV5-1 to TRBJ1-6, with 9 bases fitting TRBD1. V lost 2 bases, J lost 3 bases, and 6 bases stayed unmatched. The V gene's germline CDR1 is SGHRS and CDR2 YFSETQ. The CDR3 spans 17 residues. CDR3 sequence: CASSFGQGSHYNSPLHF. CDR3 bases: TGCGCCAGCAGCTTTGGACAGGGGTCACACTATAATTCACCCCTCCACTTT.

The CDR3 spells CASSLGTGGQETQYF. As DNA, the CDR3 is TGTGCCAGCAGTTTAGGTACAGGGGGCCAAGAGACCCAGTACTTC. V and J are TRBV28 and TRBJ2-5, with TRBD1 matching 8 bases. The CDR3 sequence is 15 residues long. Trimming removed 2 bases from V and 1 base from J; junction bases left unmatched: 3. The V gene's germline CDR1 is MDHEN and CDR2 SYDVKM.

The J gene is TRBJ1-4, the V gene TRBV28, with D tentatively TRBD1 (6 bases). Germline-derived CDR1 and CDR2 are MDHEN and SYDVKM. V lost 5 bases and J 4 bases, leaving 14 bases between the germline ends. This CDR3 comprises 15 residues. CDR3 bases: TGTGCCAGCAGTCCCCTAGGGGGTAATAATGAAAAACTGTTTTTT. Amino acid sequence: CASSPLGGNNEKLFF.

CDR3 loop: CASSVEGGDQPQHF. The DNA for the CDR3 is TGTGCCAGCAGCGTAGAAGGGGGTGATCAGCCCCAGCATTTT. The genes are TRBV9 and TRBJ1-5, with D possibly being TRBD1 (6 bases). The V and J ends lost 0 bases and 5 bases respectively, with 9 bases between them. There are 14 residues in the CDR3. From germline, CDR1 is SGDLS and CDR2 YYNGEE.

This chain joins TRBV5-1 and TRBJ2-1, with 9 nucleotides matching TRBD1. The V and J ends lost 4 bases and 8 bases, in that order; junction bases with no gene match: 4. Germline V CDR1 and CDR2: SGHRS, YFSETQ. CDR3 length: 13 residues. CDR3 region: CASSMRTGDEQFF. CDR3 coding DNA: TGCGCCAGCAGCATGAGGACAGGGGATGAGCAGTTCTTC.

This clone was counted a single time. The rearrangement uses TRBV30 and TRBJ2-3, with 11 bases aligning to TRBD2. This CDR3 comprises 17 residues. CDR1 and CDR2 from the germline V gene are GTSNPN and SVGIG (reference sequence). V lost 2 bases, J lost 1 base, and 8 bases stayed unmatched. The CDR3 DNA reads as TGTGCCTGGAGTCCGGGGACTAGCGGCGATCGCACAGATACGCAGTATTTT. Translating gives CAWSPGTSGDRTDTQYF.

The chain is built from TRBV6-1 and TRBJ2-7; the D gene is possibly TRBD2 (5 bases). CDR1 MNHNS and CDR2 SASEGT come from the germline V gene. The CDR3 has 14 residues. V was clipped by 3 bases and J by 2 bases, with 11 bases between them. CDR3 nucleotides: TGTGCCAGCAGTGACGGAGCGGAGCCCTACGAGCAGTACTTC. It translates to CASSDGAEPYEQYF.

V gene TRBV19 combines with J gene TRBJ2-3; 7 bases line up with TRBD2. J gave up 3 bases and V 8 bases, and 11 bases lay outside the gene matches. Looked up from germline, CDR1 is LNHDA and CDR2 is SQIVND (reference sequence). This CDR3 region has 15 residues. CDR3 in DNA: TGTGCCAGTTCCAAACTAGCGTTTGAGACAGATACGCAGTATTTT. It yields the protein CASSKLAFETDTQYF.

The V call is TRBV28, the J call TRBJ2-7, with 7 bases that match TRBD1. Looked up from germline, CDR1 is MDHEN and CDR2 is SYDVKM. V lost 6 bases and J lost 3; bases outside the gene matches: 11. This CDR3 is 15 amino acids long. The CDR3 DNA is TGTGCCAGCAGCTCCCCCCGGGACAGAAGCTACGAGCAGTACTTC. Translation: CASSSPRDRSYEQYF.

This CDR3 is CAISESGERISYNEQFF. In DNA form, the CDR3 reads TGTGCCATCAGTGAGTCGGGTGAGCGGATCTCCTACAATGAGCAGTTCTTC. The genes are TRBV10-3 and TRBJ2-1; a possible D gene is TRBD2 (5 bases). Germline CDR1 and CDR2: ENHRY and SYGVKD. V was shortened by 0 bases and J by 0 bases, with 12 bases between the two germline ends. There are 17 residues in the CDR3.

The rearrangement links TRBV10-3 to TRBJ2-3; 13 bases match TRBD2. V lost 9 bases to trimming and J lost 2 bases; unmatched junction nucleotides: 2. The CDR3 has 14 amino acids. Germline values: CDR1 ENHRY, CDR2 SYGVKD. CDR3 region: CAMGTSGITDTQYF. CDR3 DNA: TGTGCCATGGGGACTAGCGGGATCACAGATACGCAGTATTTT.

This chain links TRBV6-5 with TRBJ2-7; 7 bases line up with TRBD2. Germline V CDR1 and CDR2: MNHEY, SVGAGI. CDR3 length equals 15 residues. Trimming cost V 6 bases and J 0 bases; bases outside gene matches: 8. The CDR3 region is CASRPRAGDSYEQYF. CDR3 DNA: TGTGCCAGCAGGCCCCGGGCGGGGGACTCCTACGAGCAGTACTTC.

The CDR3: CASRSRQGTNEKLFF. CDR3 bases: TGTGCCAGTAGGAGTAGACAGGGAACTAATGAAAAACTGTTTTTT. The rearrangement uses TRBV19 and TRBJ1-4, with TRBD1 matching 7 bases. Germline CDR1 LNHDA, CDR2 SQIVND (reference sequence). This CDR3 spans 15 amino acids. V lost 6 bases and J lost 1; bases outside the gene matches: 5.

This clone has just one count. The chain joins TRBV28 to TRBJ2-7; 7 bases map to TRBD1. Unmatched junction bases numbered 9, after V lost 10 bases and J lost 3 bases. There are 13 residues in the CDR3. In germline, CDR1 is MDHEN, CDR2 SYDVKM. The CDR3 loop is CAILDRADYEQYF. CDR3 nucleotides: TGTGCCATCCTCGACAGGGCAGACTACGAGCAGTACTTC.

The V call is TRBV27, the J call TRBJ2-3, with 14 nucleotides matching TRBD2. CDR3 size: 16 residues. Germline V gives CDR1 MNHEY, CDR2 SMNVEV (reference sequence). Germline trimming cut 7 bases from V and 4 bases from J; bases unmatched to any gene: 7. This chain's CDR3 is CASKMGLAGAADTQYF. CDR3 nucleotides: TGTGCCAGCAAAATGGGACTAGCGGGGGCCGCAGATACGCAGTATTTT.

This chain connects TRBV6-1 to TRBJ1-6; D may be TRBD1 (5 bases). This CDR3 has 14 amino acids. Germline V gives CDR1 MNHNS, CDR2 SASEGT. V lost 2 bases to trimming and J lost 8 bases, with 10 bases between them. CDR3 sequence: CASSERLGDSPLHF. The CDR3 DNA reads as TGTGCCAGCAGTGAAAGGCTAGGGGATTCACCCCTCCACTTT.

The chain carries TRBV4-3 and TRBJ2-3; 9 positions agree with TRBD2. Trimming took 1 base from V and 3 from J; bases not matched to a gene: 5. This CDR3 is built from 16 residues. Germline V gene data show CDR1 as LGHNA and CDR2 as YSLEER. The CDR3 region is CASSQAPSGGTDTQYF. DNA for the CDR3: TGCGCCAGCAGCCAAGCTCCGAGCGGGGGGACAGATACGCAGTATTTT.

This clone was observed once. This chain links TRBV5-1 with TRBJ2-7; D is perhaps TRBD1 (7 bases). V was cut by 3 bases and J by 2 bases, with 18 bases left in between. The germline CDR1 and CDR2 sequences are SGHRS and YFSETQ. The CDR3 runs to 16 residues. In nucleotides, the CDR3 is TGCGCCAGCAGCTCCCCAGGGGGGACTGCACCCTACGAGCAGTACTTC. This translates into CASSSPGGTAPYEQYF. The full variable domain, rest sourced from reference TRBV5-1 and TRBJ2-7, is KAGVTQTPRYLIKTRGQQVTLSCSPISGHRSVSWYQQTPGQGLQFLFEYFSETQRNKGNFPGRFSGRQFSNSRSEMNVSTLELGDSALYLCASSSPGGTAPYEQYFGPGTRLTVT.

The rearrangement links TRBV18 to TRBJ1-2; the match to TRBD1 covers 9 bases. Germline CDR1 KGHSH, CDR2 LQKENI. The ends lost 5 bases at V and 6 bases at J; junction bases unmatched: 1. The CDR3 length is 12 residues. The CDR3 DNA sequence: TGTGCCAGCTCAGGGACAGGGAATGGCTACACCTTC. Translation gives CASSGTGNGYTF.

The chain carries TRBV2 and TRBJ1-1; 9 positions agree with TRBD1. V lost 8 bases and J lost 3; bases outside the gene matches: 10. The length of the CDR3 is 15 residues. Per the germline V gene, CDR1 is SNHLY and CDR2 is FYNNEI. CDR3 bases: TGTGCCAGCCGTCGGGGGGACAGGGAGGACACTGAAGCTTTCTTT. Encoded protein: CASRRGDREDTEAFF.

The chain employs TRBV28 and TRBJ1-5; D might be TRBD1 (6 bases). The CDR3 totals 15 residues. CDR1 is MDHEN and CDR2 is SYDVKM in the germline V gene. The V end lost 4 bases, the J end lost 2 bases, and 12 bases lay between the germline ends. In nucleotides, the CDR3 is TGTGCCAGCAGTTCGGGACACTGGGGCAATCAGCCCCAGCATTTT. It codes for CASSSGHWGNQPQHF.

The CDR3 sequence is CASSQVFYEQFF. The CDR3 nucleotides are TGTGCCAGCAGCCAAGTTTTCTATGAGCAGTTCTTC. The chain combines TRBV4-2 with TRBJ2-1; D uncertain. This CDR3 comprises 12 residues. The V gene lost 1 base and the J gene lost 8 bases, with 6 bases spanning the gap. CDR1 is LGHNA and CDR2 is YNFKEQ in the germline V gene.

The chain has TRBV6-4 and TRBJ2-1, with 10 bases lining up with TRBD2. From germline, CDR1 is MRHNA and CDR2 SNTAGT. The CDR3 is made up of 14 amino acids. Trimming cost V 4 bases and J 7 bases; bases outside gene matches: 4. The CDR3 region has the DNA TGTGCCAGCAGTGGTAGCGGGGGGAGAAATGAGCAGTTCTTC. As protein: CASSGSGGRNEQFF.

The genes are TRBV10-3 and TRBJ1-3; D is perhaps TRBD1 (5 bases). Germline CDR1 and CDR2: ENHRY and SYGVKD. Between the trimmed V and J ends, which lost 6 bases and 2 bases, there was a span of 11 bases. This CDR3 is 14 amino acids long. CDR3 sequence: CAISPTGPGNTIYF. As DNA, the CDR3 is TGTGCCATCAGCCCAACAGGTCCTGGAAACACCATATATTTT.

This chain connects TRBV5-1 to TRBJ1-1, with D unclear. The CDR3 spans 14 residues. Germline V gene sequence: CDR1 SGHRS, CDR2 YFSETQ. With 2 bases removed from V and 2 bases from J, the gap between germline ends came to 10 bases. The CDR3 loop reads CASSLETGNTEAFF. CDR3 coding DNA: TGCGCCAGCAGCTTAGAGACTGGAAACACTGAAGCTTTCTTT.

This clone appeared a single time. This chain connects TRBV4-3 to TRBJ1-1, with unresolved D. The CDR3 runs to 14 residues. V lost 0 bases, J lost 9 bases, and 14 bases lay in between. Per germline, CDR1 LGHNA and CDR2 YSLEER. CDR3 region: CASSQEVGIEKAFF. For the CDR3, the DNA is TGCGCCAGCAGCCAAGAGGTCGGGATAGAGAAAGCTTTCTTT.

The chain links TRBV4-3 to TRBJ2-3, with D possibly matching TRBD2 (7 bases). This CDR3 comprises 16 residues. Germline CDR1 reads LGHNA; CDR2 reads YSLEER. V gave up 0 bases and J gave up 3 bases, with 13 bases separating them. The chain's CDR3 is CASSQDLGGPTDTQYF. The CDR3 DNA follows: TGCGCCAGCAGCCAAGATCTGGGGGGGCCGACAGATACGCAGTATTTT.

The V and J genes are TRBV6-2 or TRBV6-3 and TRBJ1-5, with 9 nucleotides matching TRBD1. The germline V gene encodes CDR1 MNHEY and CDR2 SVGEGT. There are 19 residues in the CDR3. V lost 2 bases to trimming and J lost 1 base; unmatched junction nucleotides: 12. The DNA of the CDR3 is TGTGCCAGCAGTTACCGACCGGGACAGGGTAGATTGAGCAATCAGCCCCAGCATTTT. Encoded protein: CASSYRPGQGRLSNQPQHF.

DNA of the CDR3: TGCGCCAGCAGCGGCTGGGCGGGTGCGAACACCGGGGAGCTGTTTTTT. It translates to CASSGWAGANTGELFF. V gene TRBV5-1 combines with J gene TRBJ2-2, with D perhaps matching TRBD2 (5 bases). This CDR3 spans 16 amino acids. Germline V lookup: CDR1 SGHRS, CDR2 YFSETQ. V lost 4 bases to trimming and J lost 0 bases, with 13 bases between them. The entire variable domain, with the rest obtained from reference TRBV5-1 and TRBJ2-2, is as follows: KAGVTQTPRYLIKTRGQQVTLSCSPISGHRSVSWYQQTPGQGLQFLFEYFSETQRNKGNFPGRFSGRQFSNSRSEMNVSTLELGDSALYLCASSGWAGANTGELFFGEGSRLTVL.